Listed below are T cell receptor beta chains from one sample, sequenced in a study of OX40 agonist ivuxolimab in advanced cancers. This table comes from immunoSEQ multiplex PCR, and its TCRdb copy is limited to in-frame clones, with some not included. The sample records tens of thousands of clones, 88% being singletons. Specimen: CD4+ or CD8+ T cells sorted from blood, collected in a trial of the OX40 agonist ivuxolimab. These TCRs come from an adult with an advanced solid tumor such as melanoma, head and neck, liver or kidney cancer. The CDR3 runs from the conserved cysteine through the conserved F or W. A D gene is named only where the DNA matches it firmly. A row's size may be missing; if present it is once, few, many or a size class.

V gene,clone size,J gene,D gene,CDR3 length,CDR3 protein,CDR3 DNA
TRBV4-3,NA,TRBJ1-5,NA,17,CASSQEVGFRGNQPQHF,TGCGCCAGCAGCCAAGAGGTAGGCTTTAGGGGGAATCAGCCCCAGCATTTT
TRBV15,NA,TRBJ2-1,NA,13,CATSRGPNNEQFF,TGTGCCACCAGCAGAGGACCGAACAATGAGCAGTTCTTC
TRBV19,NA,TRBJ2-3,TRBD1,17,CASSFQAGGGEADTQYF,TGTGCCAGTAGTTTTCAGGCAGGGGGCGGAGAAGCAGATACGCAGTATTTT
TRBV5-4,NA,TRBJ2-3,TRBD2,14,CASSSGLAGDTQYF,TGTGCCAGCAGCTCCGGACTAGCGGGAGATACGCAGTATTTT
TRBV7-2,NA,TRBJ2-5,NA,14,CASSLSQHEETQYF,TGTGCCAGCAGCTTAAGCCAGCATGAAGAGACCCAGTACTTC
TRBV27,NA,TRBJ1-2,NA,13,CASAYREAYGYTF,TGTGCCAGCGCCTACAGGGAGGCCTATGGCTACACCTTC
TRBV19,NA,TRBJ1-2,NA,13,CASSIPGTEGYTF,TGTGCCAGTAGTATCCCAGGGACTGAGGGCTACACCTTC
TRBV5-4,few,TRBJ2-5,TRBD2,17,CASSSGTSGRAGETQYF,TGTGCCAGCAGTTCGGGGACTAGCGGGAGGGCGGGGGAGACCCAGTACTTC
TRBV9,NA,TRBJ2-1,NA,16,CASSVGSEVYYNEQFF,TGTGCCAGCAGCGTAGGGTCAGAAGTATACTACAATGAGCAGTTCTTC
TRBV19,NA,TRBJ2-7,NA,14,CASSPDSTSYEQYF,TGTGCCAGTAGCCCGGACAGTACCTCCTACGAGCAGTACTTC
TRBV7-7,NA,TRBJ2-7,NA,13,CASSFAPQREQYF,TGTGCTAGCAGCTTTGCCCCTCAACGGGAGCAGTACTTC
TRBV28,NA,TRBJ1-1,TRBD1,16,CASSSPGTAMNTEAFF,TGTGCCAGCAGCTCCCCTGGGACAGCGATGAACACTGAAGCTTTCTTT
TRBV20-1,NA,TRBJ1-2,NA,10,CSDGWDGYTF,TGCAGTGACGGGTGGGATGGCTACACCTTC
TRBV5-1,NA,TRBJ1-1,TRBD1,16,CASSSDRGARNTEAFF,TGCGCCAGCAGCTCCGACAGGGGGGCAAGGAACACTGAAGCTTTCTTT
TRBV4-3,NA,TRBJ2-5,NA,16,CASSQQISVTQETQYF,TGCGCCAGCAGCCAACAAATCAGTGTTACGCAAGAGACCCAGTACTTC
TRBV7-2,NA,TRBJ2-1,NA,13,CASSLSRDNEQFF,TGTGCCAGCAGCTTATCGCGGGACAATGAGCAGTTCTTC
TRBV19,NA,TRBJ2-2,NA,15,CASSILGEATGELFF,TGTGCCAGTAGTATTCTGGGGGAGGCCACCGGGGAGCTGTTTTTT
TRBV11-2,NA,TRBJ2-2,NA,12,CASSLNTGELFF,TGTGCCAGCAGCCTGAACACCGGGGAGCTGTTTTTT
TRBV11-3,NA,TRBJ2-7,TRBD2,15,CASSLGLAGRYEQYF,TGTGCCAGCAGCTTAGGACTAGCGGGACGTTACGAGCAGTACTTC
TRBV15,NA,TRBJ2-6,NA,17,CATSRLGATSGANVLTF,TGTGCCACCAGCAGGTTGGGAGCAACTTCTGGGGCCAACGTCCTGACTTTC
TRBV18,once,TRBJ2-3,NA,14,CASSPTTNTDTQYF,TGTGCCAGCTCACCGACTACAAACACAGATACGCAGTATTTT
TRBV21-1,NA,TRBJ2-7,NA,14,CASSKTATTYEQYF,TGTGCCAGCAGCAAAACGGCTACGACCTACGAGCAGTACTTC
TRBV7-2,NA,TRBJ2-3,NA,17,CASSPTVVGTYQHTQYF,TGTGCCAGCAGCCCAACGGTGGTGGGGACTTACCAACATACGCAGTATTTT
TRBV7-3,NA,TRBJ2-5,TRBD2,16,CASSLGTSGSGETQYF,TGTGCCAGCAGCTTAGGGACTAGCGGGAGTGGAGAGACCCAGTACTTC
TRBV19,NA,TRBJ2-3,NA,16,CASSIVWGASTDTQYF,TGTGCCAGTAGTATAGTATGGGGGGCTAGCACAGATACGCAGTATTTT